This note documents a single TCR beta chain sequence. Which antigen it targets is not known. The input lacks base qualities; no much larger clone sits a single base away. TCRbeta CDR3 regions were amplified from genomic DNA using the immunoSEQ Assay, a bias-controlled multiplex PCR. Per the source publication's procedure: Nucleated cell counts per sample were estimated from amplification of reference gene primers within the assay. To quantify the absolute abundance of each unique TCRbeta CDR3 rearrangement, sequence reads were collapsed and filtered. For each sample, productive Simpson clonality was calculated by taking the square root of Simpson's diversity index across productive rearrangements. TCRdb holds this immuneACCESS table with in-frame rearrangements only. Some clones are missing; in checked studies, unresolved V genes explain under half, and the rest has no known cause. V and J calls and clone size are as listed in that table; D and trimming were resolved from the DNA. This sample has approximately 200,000 clones in its table, and approximately 84% of those were observed once. Of the sample, approximately 3% is held by the ten largest clones.

This entry comes from a study of blood T cell repertoires in COVID-19 (dated by TCRdb to the early 2020s). Describing the broader study: Samples covering the acute and convalescent phases of COVID-19 were provided by collaborators in the United States, Italy and Spain. Where HLA class I and class II types were available, the types were taken from metadata supplied by the sample provider, not from assay-based typing. The repertoires were made available in a free public database intended to serve as a resource for research on the immune response to SARS-CoV-2. The prospective study material was composed of cDNA or gDNA derived from T cells, B-cell-depleted T cells, or PBMCs. Sample metadata almost always included a de-identified subject ID, COVID-19 status, age in years and sex. The dataset comprised deeply sampled blood TCRbeta repertoires from subjects exposed to, actively infected with, or recovered from COVID-19. The samples were drawn from the first 160 participants of the ongoing ImmuneRACE study and from 1,254 subjects provided by 6 global collaborators.

Participants in the prospective study were enrolled through a virtual design, were aged roughly 18 to 100 years, and lived in some 24 United States geographic areas. To assign participants to cohorts, the prospective study relied on clinical history that participants themselves reported in a screening survey and a study questionnaire. For ImmuneRACE Cohort 3, a participant was defined as recovered based on two consecutive negative NP/OP PCR tests, clearance by a healthcare professional, or resolution of symptoms. In the prospective study, mobile phlebotomists collected whole blood, serum and a nasopharyngeal or oropharyngeal swab from each participant. Additional blood draws and questionnaires over an approximately 2-month period could optionally be provided by prospective study participants. Before DNA extraction, blood samples from the prospective study were shipped at room temperature or frozen.

What the work shows at the level of the full study, not this receptor alone: How much clinical and demographic metadata was included differed by source and by participant, and the metadata was provided uncurated.

Sequencing was performed on PBMCs or T cells enriched from blood (not recorded which). The sequence was collected from a woman in her thirties who had recovered from COVID-19.

The CDR3 region reads CAISEERPTQYF. At the DNA level, the sequence is TGTGCCATCAGTGAGGAGCGGCCTACGCAGTATTTT. The chain was built from TRBV10-3 and TRBJ2-3; D gene: possibly TRBD2, on 5 matching bases. V gives up 2 bases and J gives up 8 bases, and the segment between their germline ends measures 8 bases. Including the terminal cysteine and phenylalanine, the CDR3 comprises 12 residues. Just CDR3 DNA is preserved here, 36 bases in frame from base 1. Sequences ENHRY (CDR1) and SYGVKD (CDR2) are obtained from the germline V gene.